These 28 T cell receptor beta chains were all obtained from the same sample, sequenced in a study of shared clonotypes between healthy human individuals. Generated by immunoSEQ multiplex PCR, the TCRdb table keeps only in-frame clones and is missing some. In the table there are about 990,000 clones, about 80% of which are singletons. What was sequenced was memory CD4+ T cells from PBMCs. Specified subset: CD45RA-negative fraction. These receptors came from a young man in good health. Some clones in this sample may be carry-over from other donors' samples.

This clone was counted ten times or more. The V gene is TRBV27, the J gene TRBJ2-7; possible D gene TRBD2, 7 bases. Deletions cut 0 bases from V and 6 bases from J, with 15 bases between. The CDR3 has 15 residues. Looked up from germline, CDR1 is MNHEY and CDR2 is SMNVEV (reference sequence). The DNA of the CDR3 is TGTGCCAGCAGTTTATCGAGTAGGGGGAGGGGCGAGCAGTACTTC. This translates into CASSLSSRGRGEQYF.

The chain couples TRBV9 to TRBJ2-1, with a possible D match to TRBD2 (6 bases). The ends were cut back, 4 bases at V and 4 bases at J, with 15 bases in the middle. There are 15 residues in the CDR3. CDR1 is SGDLS, CDR2 YYNGEE, per germline. In DNA, the CDR3 is TGTGCCAGCAGCCCCGGGGCGGGATGGTACAATGAGCAGTTCTTC. This codes for CASSPGAGWYNEQFF.

V and J are TRBV7-3 and TRBJ2-2; TRBD2 agrees at 8 bases. The V gene's germline CDR1 is SGHTA and CDR2 FQGTGA. The CDR3 sequence is 16 residues long. V shed 2 bases and J 1 base; nucleotides not matched to a gene: 3. The CDR3 nucleotides read TGTGCCAGCAGCTTATATGCGGGAGGGAACACCGGGGAGCTGTTTTTT. This gives the protein CASSLYAGGNTGELFF.

The sample holds a few counts of this clone. The chain combines TRBV6-5 with TRBJ2-2, with D possibly matching TRBD1 (5 bases). This CDR3 has 15 residues. Germline V gives CDR1 MNHEY, CDR2 SVGAGI. V shed 2 bases and J shed 7 bases, with 14 bases lying between them. CDR3 protein: CASSYTRDRGGELFF. The CDR3 nucleotides are TGTGCCAGCAGTTACACCAGGGATCGTGGCGGGGAGCTGTTTTTT.

The chain joins TRBV5-1 to TRBJ1-1, with D possibly being TRBD1 (6 bases). Germline CDR1 and CDR2: SGHRS and YFSETQ. This CDR3 has 16 amino acids. The V end lost 3 bases, the J end lost 2 bases, and 17 bases lay between the germline ends. CDR3 region: CASSWISGHKNTEAFF. CDR3 in DNA: TGCGCCAGCAGCTGGATTTCGGGACACAAAAACACTGAAGCTTTCTTT.

J is TRBJ2-7 and V is TRBV4-3; 9 bases match TRBD1. There are 16 residues in the CDR3. V dropped 1 base and J dropped 2; count of bases not matched to a gene: 6. Looked up from germline, CDR1 is LGHNA and CDR2 is YSLEER. The CDR3 reads CASSQALRQGAYEQYF. CDR3 bases: TGCGCCAGCAGCCAAGCCTTGAGACAGGGGGCCTACGAGCAGTACTTC.

With regard to this clone: The sample has other DNA sequences that encode this CDR3 too. This chain links TRBV7-9 with TRBJ2-5; D is unresolved. CDR3 length equals 14 residues. Germline CDR1 is SEHNR and CDR2 is FQNEAQ (reference sequence). Trimming removed 2 bases at V and 0 bases at J, with 7 bases between. DNA of the CDR3: TGTGCCAGCAGCTTATATGGTGACCAAGAGACCCAGTACTTC. It codes for CASSLYGDQETQYF. The whole variable domain, filled in from reference TRBV7-9 and TRBJ2-5, reads DTGVSQNPRHKITKRGQNVTFRCDPISEHNRLYWYRQTLGQGPEFLTYFQNEAQLEKSRLLSDRFSAERPKGSFSTLEIQRTEQGDSAMYLCASSLYGDQETQYFGPGTRLLVL.

The V gene is TRBV7-2, the J gene TRBJ2-7; tentatively, D is TRBD1 (6 bases). Germline V gene sequence: CDR1 SGHTA, CDR2 FQGNSA. The CDR3 spans 12 residues. V shed 2 bases and J shed 6 bases, with 8 bases lying between them. The CDR3 DNA sequence: TGTGCCAGCAGCTTACAGGGGTTCGAGCAGTACTTC. Amino acid sequence: CASSLQGFEQYF.

The gene calls are TRBV30 and TRBJ2-2, with 7 nucleotides matching TRBD2. CDR1 is GTSNPN and CDR2 is SVGIG in the germline V gene (reference sequence). V dropped 0 bases and J dropped 0; count of bases not matched to a gene: 1. CDR3 length: 15 residues. Here the CDR3 reads CAWSVGGPNTGELFF. CDR3 in DNA: TGTGCCTGGAGTGTGGGAGGGCCGAACACCGGGGAGCTGTTTTTT.

To note about this clone: The same CDR3 is also encoded by other DNA sequences in this sample. This chain joins TRBV29-1 and TRBJ1-2; the match to TRBD1 covers 9 bases. Germline CDR1 is SQVTM and CDR2 is ANQGSEA. The CDR3 has 13 residues. Trimming cost V 3 bases and J 4 bases; bases outside gene matches: 3. In DNA, the CDR3 is TGCAGCGTTGAGGTGGGACAGGGCTATGGCTACACCTTC. Protein product: CSVEVGQGYGYTF.

The rearrangement joins TRBV11-2 to TRBJ2-2; D is ambiguous. Trimming left V 0 bases short and J 7 bases short, with 3 bases between. Germline V gene lookup returns CDR1 SGHAT and CDR2 FQNNGV. The CDR3 extends over 12 amino acids. The CDR3 DNA is TGTGCCAGCAGCTTAGAGGTCGGGGAGCTGTTTTTT. Residues: CASSLEVGELFF.

The J gene is TRBJ1-4, the V gene TRBV2; 10 nucleotides agree with TRBD1. The CDR3 runs to 12 residues. Unmatched junction bases numbered 2, after V lost 6 bases and J lost 10 bases. The germline CDR1 and CDR2 sequences are SNHLY and FYNNEI. The DNA for the CDR3 is TGTGCCAGCAGACGGACAGGGGGAAAACTGTTTTTT. Encoded protein: CASRRTGGKLFF.

The rearrangement links TRBV29-1 to TRBJ2-5, with 7 bases lining up with TRBD1. V was pared by 7 bases and J by 5 bases, with 13 bases of the junction left unmatched. The CDR3 totals 14 residues. Per germline, CDR1 SQVTM and CDR2 ANQGSEA. This CDR3 reads CSGWRGGLGETQYF. CDR3 in DNA: TGCAGCGGATGGAGAGGGGGCTTAGGGGAGACCCAGTACTTC.

This chain connects TRBV6-4 to TRBJ2-3, with no clear D. The V gene's germline CDR1 is MRHNA and CDR2 SNTAGT. The length of the CDR3 is 13 residues. V lost 3 bases and J lost 1, with 5 bases in between. CDR3 sequence (DNA): TGTGCCAGCAGTGAACGGGGCACAGATACGCAGTATTTT. It codes for CASSERGTDTQYF.

This clone was seen just once. The V and J genes are TRBV5-4 and TRBJ2-5; D assignment may be TRBD1 or TRBD2 (7 bases each). V was cut by 7 bases and J by 7 bases, with 23 bases left in between. Germline V gene data show CDR1 as SGHNT and CDR2 as YYREEE (reference sequence). The CDR3 extends over 15 amino acids. CDR3 residues: CASRRGGTEGGTQYF. The CDR3 DNA is TGTGCCAGCCGGAGGGGAGGGACAGAGGGGGGGACCCAGTACTTC.

The chain has TRBV10-3 and TRBJ2-5; 9 bases line up with TRBD2. Trimming took 7 bases from V and 4 from J; bases not matched to a gene: 4. The CDR3 extends over 13 amino acids. The germline CDR1 and CDR2 sequences are ENHRY and SYGVKD. The CDR3 here is CAITETSGETQYF. CDR3 in DNA: TGTGCCATCACCGAGACTAGCGGAGAGACCCAGTACTTC.

This clone was seen repeatedly, ten times or more. The chain combines TRBV28 with TRBJ2-7; no clear D gene. The CDR3 contains 12 residues. The V end was cut by 4 bases, the J end by 0 bases, with 4 bases between. Germline V gene data show CDR1 as MDHEN and CDR2 as SYDVKM. The CDR3 sequence is CASSYISYEQYF. Here the CDR3 DNA reads TGTGCCAGCAGTTACATCTCCTACGAGCAGTACTTC.

J is TRBJ2-3 and V is TRBV28; 8 positions match TRBD1. Looked up from germline, CDR1 is MDHEN and CDR2 is SYDVKM. The CDR3 totals 14 residues. V lost 6 bases and J lost 8; bases outside the gene matches: 10. The DNA of the CDR3 is TGTGCCAGCAGATCCACAGGGGGTGGGGGTACGCAGTATTTT. This gives the protein CASRSTGGGGTQYF.

This rearrangement joins TRBV5-4 to TRBJ1-1; 9 nucleotides match TRBD1. This CDR3 comprises 14 residues. In germline, CDR1 is SGHNT, CDR2 YYREEE (reference sequence). V dropped 3 bases and J dropped 4; count of bases not matched to a gene: 4. CDR3 sequence reads: CASSSRQGGTEAFF. The CDR3 nucleotides are TGTGCCAGCAGCTCCCGACAGGGGGGCACTGAAGCTTTCTTT.

This clone came up a few times. This rearrangement joins TRBV7-9 to TRBJ1-5, with D unclear. The germline V gene encodes CDR1 SEHNR and CDR2 FQNEAQ (reference sequence). CDR3 length: 12 residues. The V end lost 6 bases, the J end lost 1 base, and 4 bases lay between the germline ends. The CDR3 coding sequence is TGTGCCAGCAGGCGCAGCAATCAGCCCCAGCATTTT. Its translation is CASRRSNQPQHF.

The chain links TRBV7-3 to TRBJ2-6; the D is unclear. The CDR3 length is 14 residues. CDR1 and CDR2 from the germline V gene are SGHTA and FQGTGA. Between the trimmed V and J ends, which lost 6 bases and 4 bases, there was a span of 10 bases. The CDR3 DNA reads as TGTGCCAGCAGGTTTTTAGCCGGGGCCAACGTCCTGACTTTC. Translation gives CASRFLAGANVLTF.

The chain carries TRBV28 and TRBJ2-7; D is possibly TRBD1 or TRBD2 (5 bases each). Looked up from germline, CDR1 is MDHEN and CDR2 is SYDVKM. V dropped 6 bases and J dropped 6 bases, with 18 bases sitting between them. This CDR3 is built from 14 residues. The CDR3 DNA follows: TGTGCCAGCAGCACCGGGACCGCTCGCCCCGAGCAGTACTTC. Protein product: CASSTGTARPEQYF.

The rearrangement joins TRBV6-5 to TRBJ2-1; D gene uncertain. The CDR3 covers 11 residues. Germline loops: CDR1 MNHEY, CDR2 SVGAGI. Trimming took 5 bases from V and 5 from J, leaving 4 bases between them. For the CDR3, the DNA is TGTGCCAGCAGTCGAAACAATGAGCAGTTCTTC. Protein product: CASSRNNEQFF.

The genes are TRBV9 and TRBJ2-2; the D gene is possibly TRBD1 (6 bases). The V end lost 1 base, the J end lost 8 bases, and 15 bases lay between the germline ends. The V gene's germline CDR1 is SGDLS and CDR2 YYNGEE. The CDR3 extends over 15 amino acids. CDR3 protein: CASSVTAAGAGELFF. CDR3 in DNA: TGTGCCAGCAGCGTAACGGCGGCAGGGGCGGGGGAGCTGTTTTTT.

Concerning this clone itself: This sample includes further DNA sequences coding for the same CDR3. The chain uses TRBV7-2 and TRBJ2-7, with D unclear. The CDR3 sequence is 11 residues long. The V gene lost 0 bases and the J gene lost 6 bases, with 3 bases spanning the gap. CDR1 and CDR2 (germline): SGHTA, FQGNSA. The CDR3 sequence: CASSLAGEQYF. The CDR3 DNA reads TGTGCCAGCAGCTTAGCAGGCGAGCAGTACTTC. The entire variable domain, with the rest obtained from reference TRBV7-2 and TRBJ2-7, is as follows: GAGVSQSPSNKVTEKGKDVELRCDPISGHTALYWYRQSLGQGLEFLIYFQGNSAPDKSGLPSDRFSAERTGGSVSTLTIQRTQQEDSAVYLCASSLAGEQYFGPGTRLTVT.

J is TRBJ2-2 and V is TRBV30; 8 positions agree with TRBD1. The junction had 8 bases not matched to a gene; V was cut back by 3 bases and J by 5 bases. This CDR3 spans 15 amino acids. Per the germline V gene, CDR1 is GTSNPN and CDR2 is SVGIG (reference sequence). CDR3 protein: CAWRGRGQRTGELFF. For the CDR3, the DNA is TGTGCCTGGAGGGGCAGGGGGCAGAGAACCGGGGAGCTGTTTTTT.

The chain is built from TRBV29-1 and TRBJ2-2, with 7 bases aligning to TRBD1. Germline CDR1 reads SQVTM; CDR2 reads ANQGSEA. V shed 3 bases, J shed 2 bases, and the junction held 3 bases outside the gene matches. This CDR3 comprises 14 residues. The CDR3 sequence is CSVEGTDNTGELFF. For the CDR3, the DNA is TGCAGCGTTGAGGGGACAGACAACACCGGGGAGCTGTTTTTT.

The CDR3 bases are TGTGCCAGCAGTTACGGGACAAATAATCAGCCCCAGCATTTT. It specifies CASSYGTNNQPQHF. This sequence joins TRBV6-6 and TRBJ1-5, with D possibly TRBD1 on 6 matching bases. In germline, CDR1 is MNHNY, CDR2 SVGAGI (reference sequence). The V end lost 2 bases, the J end lost 4 bases, and 9 bases lay between the germline ends. This CDR3 region has 14 residues.